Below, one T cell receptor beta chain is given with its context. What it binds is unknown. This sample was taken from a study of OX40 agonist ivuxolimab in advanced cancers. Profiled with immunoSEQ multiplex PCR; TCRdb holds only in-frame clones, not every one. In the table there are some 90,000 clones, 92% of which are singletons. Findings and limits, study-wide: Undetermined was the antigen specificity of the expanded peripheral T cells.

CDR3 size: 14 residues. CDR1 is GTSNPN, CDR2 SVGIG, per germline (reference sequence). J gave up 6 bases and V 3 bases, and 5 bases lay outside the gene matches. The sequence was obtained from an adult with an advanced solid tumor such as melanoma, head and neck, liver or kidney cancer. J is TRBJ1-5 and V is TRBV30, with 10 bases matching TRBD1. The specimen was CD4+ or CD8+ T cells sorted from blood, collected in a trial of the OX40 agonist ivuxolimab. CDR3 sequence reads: CAWSPGQGSQPQHF. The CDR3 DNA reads TGTGCCTGGAGCCCGGGACAGGGGAGTCAGCCCCAGCATTTT.